This T cell receptor beta chain was sequenced during a study of control samples from healthy donors and cancer patients. Germline V gives CDR1 SGHAT, CDR2 FQNNGV. The CDR3 extends over 14 amino acids. V was shortened by 2 bases and J by 5 bases, with 12 bases between the two germline ends. TCRdb's table, derived via immunoSEQ multiplex PCR, lists solely in-frame clones and lacks some. The sample holds more than 85,000 clones; 83% are singletons and the top ten take about 13%. This clonotype was obtained from a woman between 45 and 60 years old in good health. Sequencing used blood. The gene calls are TRBV11-2 and TRBJ2-5; tentatively, D is TRBD2 (6 bases). This CDR3 reads CASSLRLVSETQYF. Here the CDR3 DNA reads TGTGCCAGCAGCTTACGACTAGTTAGCGAGACCCAGTACTTC.